This T cell receptor beta chain was captured by sequencing in a study of cytomegalovirus exposure and HLA in healthy donors (dated by TCRdb to the late 2010s). As for the study more broadly: A later analysis indicated that the roughly 120 validation repertoires were generated on the platform also employed for the approximately 670 repertoires of the first cohort. The aim of the study was to test whether cataloging public T cell receptors could identify signatures of past pathogen exposure. Besides the first cohort of hundreds of subjects, a separate validation cohort made up of 120 different subjects was used. To predict cytomegalovirus infection status, the study combined high-throughput TCR immunosequencing, statistical association of individual TCRs with disease status, and machine learning. The study at large found these results: A few of the identified cytomegalovirus-associated TCR beta chains were confirmed in vitro to be specific for cytomegalovirus antigens. The study gave a list of 150 to 200 TCR beta chains associated with cytomegalovirus. The authors suggested that the approach could potentially be extended to other disease states and immunological phenotypes. In both the original and validation cohorts, the classifier was reported to diagnose cytomegalovirus status with high specificity and sensitivity. All 120 or so repertoires were used to score co-occurrence in the validation cohort in a later analysis, because that analysis had no HLA typing for the cohort. Across donors, most TCR sequences were observed very rarely, whereas some public TCRs were present in many individuals. Of the cluster scores, approximately 95% were above 0 in a later analysis, which found that TCRs clustered in the first cohort also tended to co-occur in the 130 or so validation repertoires.

As to this clone: Its antigen has not been determined. No qualities accompany the bases; no much larger clone lies one base away.

The protocol used for the library was the immunoSEQ multiplex PCR assay. Under the source paper's analysis protocol: A statistical classification framework was built to diagnose cytomegalovirus status from the catalog of TCR beta chain sequences. Imported from immuneACCESS, the table was reduced by TCRdb to in-frame sequences with V and J called. These copies leave out some clones; in studies compared against another copy, an unresolved V gene accounts for under half, and the cause of the remainder is not known. Clone size and V and J calls were adopted from that table, with D and trimming inferred from the DNA. This sample gives some 170,000 clones in total; nearly 90% of them show up just once. The ten largest make up 4.2% of the sample. The donors belonged to the validation cohort of about 110 subjects, which was separate from the roughly 670-subject first cohort. Based on the germline V gene, the CDR1 and CDR2 sequences are SGHDT and YYEEEE. A distance of 7 bases separates the germline ends of V and J, which lose 0 bases and 0 bases respectively. Its CDR3 holds 15 amino acids, cysteine through phenylalanine. Of the read, only the CDR3 DNA is kept; its 45 bases are in frame from base 1.

The sample comprised PBMCs. The receptor chain draws on TRBV5-6 and TRBJ2-1, with the D gene too uncertain to name. The source is a man aged 18 to 29 in good health and CMV-seropositive. At the DNA level, the sequence is TGTGCCAGCAGCTTGGACAGTCCCTCCTACAATGAGCAGTTCTTC. Its protein is CASSLDSPSYNEQFF.